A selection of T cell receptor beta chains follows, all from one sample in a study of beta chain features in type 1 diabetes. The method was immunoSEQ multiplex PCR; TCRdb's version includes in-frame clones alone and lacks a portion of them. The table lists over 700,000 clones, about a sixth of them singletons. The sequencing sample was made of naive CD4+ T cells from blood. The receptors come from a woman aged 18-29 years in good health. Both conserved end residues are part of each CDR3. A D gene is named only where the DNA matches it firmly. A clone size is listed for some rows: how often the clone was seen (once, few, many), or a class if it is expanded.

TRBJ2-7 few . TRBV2 TGTGCCAGCAGTGGGCTGAGTAGACCAGGTTCCTACGAGCAGTACTTC CASSGLSRPGSYEQYF
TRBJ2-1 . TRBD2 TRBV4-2 TGTGCCAGCAGTTTAGCGGGAATGGTCAATGAGCAGTTCTTC CASSLAGMVNEQFF
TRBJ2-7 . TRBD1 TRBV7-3 TGTGCCAGCAGCCCCGGGACAGGGGCCTCCTACGAGCAGTACTTC CASSPGTGASYEQYF
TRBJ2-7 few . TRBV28 TGTGCCAGCAGTCGCCGACCCCCGGTTGTCTACGAGCAGTACTTC CASSRRPPVVYEQYF
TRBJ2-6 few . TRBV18 TGTGCCAGCTCACCTGGGACCTCTGGGGCCAACGTCCTGACTTTC CASSPGTSGANVLTF
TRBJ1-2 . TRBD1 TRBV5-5 TGTGCCAGCACCCGTACCGGGACAGGGACGCGCTATGGCTACACCTTC CASTRTGTGTRYGYTF
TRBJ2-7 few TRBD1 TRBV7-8 TGTGCCAGCAGGGCCGGGACAGGGATGGGGGAGCAGTACTTC CASRAGTGMGEQYF
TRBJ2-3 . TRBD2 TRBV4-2 TGTGCCAGCAGCCAAGATCGTATGCTAGCGGGAGGGCCAGATACGCAGTATTTT CASSQDRMLAGGPDTQYF
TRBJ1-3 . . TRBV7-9 TGTGCCAGCAGCTTAGCCGGTCCCACAGGGTCGGTAAACACCATATATTTT CASSLAGPTGSVNTIYF
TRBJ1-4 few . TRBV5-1 TGCGCCAGCAGCTTGGCGGGGCTAGCGGGTGAAAAACTGTTTTTT CASSLAGLAGEKLFF
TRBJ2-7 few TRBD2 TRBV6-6 TGTGCCAGCAGCCCCGCGTGGACTAGCGGGACCTACGAGCAGTACTTC CASSPAWTSGTYEQYF
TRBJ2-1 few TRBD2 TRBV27 TGTGCCAGCAGTTTGGGGGGAGGGCCGGGGAATGAGCAGTTCTTC CASSLGGGPGNEQFF
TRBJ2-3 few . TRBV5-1 TGCGCCAGCAGCCCGCAGCTAGAAGATACGCAGTATTTT CASSPQLEDTQYF
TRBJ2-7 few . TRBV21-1 TGTGCCAGCAGCGCACAGGGGCGTGCGTACGAGCAGTACTTC CASSAQGRAYEQYF
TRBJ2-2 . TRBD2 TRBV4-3 TGCGCCAGCAGCCAAGATCCAACTAGCGGGCCGAACACCGGGGAGCTGTTTTTT CASSQDPTSGPNTGELFF
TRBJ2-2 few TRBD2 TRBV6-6 TGTGCCAGCAGTTATCGGGAGGGCCGGATCACCGGGGAGCTGTTTTTT CASSYREGRITGELFF
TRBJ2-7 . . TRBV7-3 TGTGCCAGCAGCCCGGGACAAAATTCCTACGAGCAGTACTTC CASSPGQNSYEQYF
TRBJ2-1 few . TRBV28 TGTGCCAGCAGTACCGGACGGAATTCCTACAATGAGCAGTTCTTC CASSTGRNSYNEQFF
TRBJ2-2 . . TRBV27 TGTGCCAGCAGCTCCCTCGGGGACGGGGAGCTGTTTTTT CASSSLGDGELFF
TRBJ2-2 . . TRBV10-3 TGTGCCATCAGTGAGGCGGGCAACACCGGGGAGCTGTTTTTT CAISEAGNTGELFF
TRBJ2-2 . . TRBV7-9 TGTGCCAGCAGCTTACGAGAATTCGGAGCCGGGGAGCTGTTTTTT CASSLREFGAGELFF
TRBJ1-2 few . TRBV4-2 TGTGCCAGCAGCCAACTTCGGGACTCCGGGGGCTACACCTTC CASSQLRDSGGYTF
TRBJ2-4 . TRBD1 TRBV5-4 TGTGCCAGCAGCTTACAGGGGGCCGGGACCAAAAACATTCAGTACTTC CASSLQGAGTKNIQYF
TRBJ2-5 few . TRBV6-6 TGTGCCAGCAGTTCAAGGAACCTGGAGACCCAGTACTTC CASSSRNLETQYF
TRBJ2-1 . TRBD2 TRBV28 TGTGCCAGCAGTTTATTCGGCGGGAGGACCTACAATGAGCAGTTCTTC CASSLFGGRTYNEQFF
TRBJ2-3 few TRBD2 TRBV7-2 TGTGCCAGCAGCTTAAAAAGCGGGATTCGTAAAGATACGCAGTATTTT CASSLKSGIRKDTQYF
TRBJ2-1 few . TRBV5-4 TGTGCCAGCAGCGTGGACAGAGCTTGGGACAATGAGCAGTTCTTC CASSVDRAWDNEQFF
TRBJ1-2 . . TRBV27 TGTGCCAGCAGTTCAGGGCAGGCCTATGGCTACACCTTC CASSSGQAYGYTF
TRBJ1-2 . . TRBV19 TGTGCCAGTAGTATGACAGCGCCGTTAAGCTATGGCTACACCTTC CASSMTAPLSYGYTF
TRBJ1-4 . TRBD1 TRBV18 TGTGCCAGCTCACCCCCCGGACAGGGGGTTGAAAAACTGTTTTTT CASSPPGQGVEKLFF
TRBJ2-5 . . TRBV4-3 TGCGCCAGCAGCCATCAGCGGGAAGAGACCCAGTACTTC CASSHQREETQYF
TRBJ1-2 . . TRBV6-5 TGTGCCAGCAGTCCCGCCGGAGGGTTAGGCTATGGCTACACCTTC CASSPAGGLGYGYTF
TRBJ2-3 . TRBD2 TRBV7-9 TGTGCCAGCAGCTTTTCCCCAACTAGCGGGAGTGCAGATACGCAGTATTTT CASSFSPTSGSADTQYF
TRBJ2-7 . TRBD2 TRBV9 TGTGCCAGCAGCCCAGTAGGACTAGCGGGAAGTGAGCAGTACTTC CASSPVGLAGSEQYF
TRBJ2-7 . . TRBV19 TGTGCCAGTAGTAACCCAGGGGCTGGGTCCTACGAGCAGTACTTC CASSNPGAGSYEQYF
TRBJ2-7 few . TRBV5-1 TGCGCCAGCAGCTTGGCCCCAGGGTCTCTCTACGAGCAGTACTTC CASSLAPGSLYEQYF
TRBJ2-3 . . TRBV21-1 TGTGCCAGCAGTGAATACGGAACAGATACGCAGTATTTT CASSEYGTDTQYF
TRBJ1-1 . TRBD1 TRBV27 TGTGCCAGCAGTTTCCGAGGAACACTCAGGGGGTTGACTGAAGCTTTCTTT CASSFRGTLRGLTEAFF
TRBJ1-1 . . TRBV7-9 TGTGCCAGCAGCTTAGAGGGTGGCACTGAAGCTTTCTTT CASSLEGGTEAFF
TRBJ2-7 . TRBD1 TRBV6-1 TGTGCCAGCAGCGTCGGACAGGACTACGAGCAGTACTTC CASSVGQDYEQYF
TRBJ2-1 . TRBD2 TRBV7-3 TGTGCCAGCAGCCGGACTAGCGGGAGCCATGAGCAGTTCTTC CASSRTSGSHEQFF
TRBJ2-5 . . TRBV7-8 TGTGCCAGCAGCTTAGGTATCAGGGAAACTCCGGATGTGACCCAGTACTTC CASSLGIRETPDVTQYF